This T cell receptor beta chain was sequenced during a study of blood T cell repertoires in COVID-19. Study information: Collection of acute and convalescent COVID-19 samples took place in the United States, Italy and Spain. PBMCs, B-cell-depleted T cells, or T cells provided the cDNA or gDNA that made up the material.

Germline V gene lookup returns CDR1 LNHNV and CDR2 YYDKDF (reference sequence). The CDR3 is made up of 16 amino acids. V was pared by 3 bases and J by 2 bases, with 14 bases between. Authors' methods: Amplification from reference gene primers served as the basis for estimated nucleated cell counts. Profiling relied on immunoSEQ multiplex PCR, and the TCRdb table lists in-frame clones only, not all of them. That table gives V, J and clone size, and the DNA gave D and trimming. The table records 300,000 to 450,000 clones, around 87% of them present only once. Sequenced: peripheral blood. The sequence was obtained from a woman aged 30 to 39 with COVID-19, enrolled during active disease. The rearrangement links TRBV15 to TRBJ1-3; TRBD1 is a possible D gene (6 bases). Written as DNA, the CDR3 is TGTGCCACCAGCAGGGAAAGAGGGGGAACTGGAAACACCATATATTTT. Its protein is CATSRERGGTGNTIYF.